This paragraph reports one TCR beta chain. MiXCR, applied by TCRdb to the RACE reads, yields one record per CDR3 protein. Here the sample spans about 92,000 distinct CDR3 sequences, about 11% being singletons. This CDR3 is 14 amino acids long. Germline-derived CDR1 and CDR2 are MDHEN and SYDVKM. Deletions cut 3 bases from V and 4 bases from J, with 9 bases between. The data were taken from a study of human T cells and chemical hapten exposure. Study overall: Affected patients, primarily female, had alopecia areata, totalis or universalis.

Specified time point: patch test 3, about 24 weeks after DPC sensitization. The treatment was: therapeutic diphenylcyclopropenone sensitization with weekly scalp DPC. The clonotype comes from a woman in her thirties with alopecia areata. Some clones in this sample may be carry-over from other donors' samples. This rearrangement joins TRBV28 to TRBJ2-2; D gene unclear. The source material was whole blood, sampled in connection with sensitization to the hapten diphenylcyclopropenone (DPC). The CDR3 spells CASSFLLITGELFF. The CDR3 DNA reads as TGTGCCAGCAGTTTTCTACTGATCACCGGGGAGCTGTTTTTT. The full variable domain, with the rest looked up from reference TRBV28 and TRBJ2-2, is DVKVTQSSRYLVKRTGEKVFLECVQDMDHENMFWYRQDPGLGLRLIYFSYDVKMKEKGDIPEGYSVSREKKERFSLILESASTNQTSMYLCASSFLLITGELFFGEGSRLTVL.